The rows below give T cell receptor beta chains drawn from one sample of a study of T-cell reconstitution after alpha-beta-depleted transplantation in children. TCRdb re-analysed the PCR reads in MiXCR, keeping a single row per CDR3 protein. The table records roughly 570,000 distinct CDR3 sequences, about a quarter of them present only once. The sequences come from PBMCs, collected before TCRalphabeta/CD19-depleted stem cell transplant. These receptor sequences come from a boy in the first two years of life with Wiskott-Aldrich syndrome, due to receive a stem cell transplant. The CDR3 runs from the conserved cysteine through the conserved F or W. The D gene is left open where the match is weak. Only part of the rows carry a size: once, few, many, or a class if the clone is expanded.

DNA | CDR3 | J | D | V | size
TGTGCCAGCAGTTCGGAACAGGGGGCCTACAATGAGCAGTTCTTC | CASSSEQGAYNEQFF | TRBJ2-1 | TRBD1 | TRBV27 | .
TGTGCCAGTAGTATAGTAGCTCCCGGACCGAACACTGAAGCTTTCTTT | CASSIVAPGPNTEAFF | TRBJ1-1 | . | TRBV19 | .
TGTGCCAGCAGTTTCCTAGCGGGAGTTCTAGGGGATACGCAGTATTTT | CASSFLAGVLGDTQYF | TRBJ2-3 | TRBD2 | TRBV12-3/TRBV12-4 | .
TGTGCCACCAACCCCGGGACAGGGGTTTCCGAGCAGTACTTC | CATNPGTGVSEQYF | TRBJ2-7 | TRBD1 | TRBV15 | .
TGCAGTACGACCGGGACTAGCCTCGAGCAGTACTTC | CSTTGTSLEQYF | TRBJ2-7 | TRBD2 | TRBV20-1 | .
TGCGCCAGCAGCCCCGGTTCAGGGGGAGCCACCGGGGAGCTGTTTTTT | CASSPGSGGATGELFF | TRBJ2-2 | TRBD1 | TRBV5-1 | .
TGCAGTGCTAGTGGGGCTAGCGTATCCTACGAGCAGTACTTC | CSASGASVSYEQYF | TRBJ2-7 | . | TRBV20-1 | .
TGTGCCAGCAGCCAAGACGCAGGGTGGGCAGATACGCAGTATTTT | CASSQDAGWADTQYF | TRBJ2-3 | . | TRBV14 | .
TGTGCCAGCAGTGGGGACAGGGTCAGGGAGACCCAGTACTTC | CASSGDRVRETQYF | TRBJ2-5 | TRBD1 | TRBV2 | few
TGTGCCATCAGCCCACAGGGGGGTCTGTACAATGAGCAGTTCTTC | CAISPQGGLYNEQFF | TRBJ2-1 | TRBD1 | TRBV10-3 | .
TGCGCCAGCAGCCCCAGCGGACAGAAGTCGTATGGCTACACCTTC | CASSPSGQKSYGYTF | TRBJ1-2 | . | TRBV5-1 | .
TGTGCCAGCAGCTCTCAGCCGAGGGGGGAGCAGTTCTTC | CASSSQPRGEQFF | TRBJ2-1 | . | TRBV7-2 | .
TGCAGTGCTAGGTACCCCACGTGGGAGACCCAGTACTTC | CSARYPTWETQYF | TRBJ2-5 | . | TRBV20-1 | .
TGTGCCAGCAGTTCGGACAGGGGTACTAATGAAAAACTGTTTTTT | CASSSDRGTNEKLFF | TRBJ1-4 | TRBD1 | TRBV7-8 | .
TGTGCCAGCAGCCAAGTGACCGGGAGTAGATGGAATGAGCAGTTCTTC | CASSQVTGSRWNEQFF | TRBJ2-1 | . | TRBV3-1 | .
TGTGCCAGCTCACCAGACGCTAACTATGGCTACACCTTC | CASSPDANYGYTF | TRBJ1-2 | . | TRBV18 | few
TGTGCCAGCAGCCAAGTCCCCCTATTAAGGGGGTGGAATGAGCAGTTCTTC | CASSQVPLLRGWNEQFF | TRBJ2-1 | . | TRBV14 | .
TGTGCCAGCAGCCAACGGACTAAATCCGTCTACGAGCAGTACTTC | CASSQRTKSVYEQYF | TRBJ2-7 | . | TRBV7-9 | .
TGCGCCAGCAGCTTGGTGATGGCTAGCGCGAATTACGAGCAGTACTTC | CASSLVMASANYEQYF | TRBJ2-7 | . | TRBV5-1 | few
TGTGCCAGCAGCTTAGCCCCCATTTTAAGTGAGCAGTTCTTC | CASSLAPILSEQFF | TRBJ2-1 | . | TRBV7-6 | .